This is a list of T cell receptor beta chains from one sample in a study of T cell changes during pregnancy in multiple sclerosis. Sequencing used immunoSEQ multiplex PCR; TCRdb keeps in-frame clones, though not all of them. The sample carries tens of thousands of clones, around 94% recorded once. The sequences come from peripheral blood, collected in the third trimester of pregnancy. All receptors come from a female donor with multiple sclerosis, enrolled in a pregnancy study. CDR3s include the opening cysteine and the closing phenylalanine or tryptophan. D genes are given only for firm matches. Rows may omit the clone size; those that give it use once, few, many or a size class.

clone size,D gene,J gene,V gene,CDR3 DNA,CDR3 protein
NA,NA,TRBJ1-2,TRBV23-1,TGCGCCAGCAGTAGGCGGGCGGGCTACACCTTC,CASSRRAGYTF
NA,NA,TRBJ2-1,TRBV6-4,TGTGCCAGCAGTGACGTTAGCGGCTCCTACAATGAGCAGTTCTTC,CASSDVSGSYNEQFF
NA,TRBD2,TRBJ2-3,TRBV7-2,TGTGCCAGCAGCAGGGCTAGCGGGTACACAGATACGCAGTATTTT,CASSRASGYTDTQYF
few,NA,TRBJ2-2,TRBV6-4,TGTGCCAGCAGTGCACAGGGTCCCACCGGGGAGCTGTTTTTT,CASSAQGPTGELFF
NA,TRBD1,TRBJ1-2,TRBV19,TGTGCCAGTAGTATCCGACAGGGGATCAACGATGGCTACACCTTC,CASSIRQGINDGYTF
NA,TRBD2,TRBJ2-2,TRBV9,TGTGCCAGCAGCGTAGCGCCTAGCGGGAGCGGCACCGGGGAGCTGTTTTTT,CASSVAPSGSGTGELFF
NA,TRBD1,TRBJ1-1,TRBV19,TGTGCCAGTAGTTCTAGACAGGGCGACACTGAAGCTTTCTTT,CASSSRQGDTEAFF
NA,TRBD2,TRBJ2-7,TRBV11-2,TGTGCCAGCAGCCGTCTAGCGGGAGGATTCGACGAGCAGTACTTC,CASSRLAGGFDEQYF
NA,NA,TRBJ2-1,TRBV21-1,TGTGCCAGCATCGCCGGGATTTCCTACAATGAGCAGTTCTTC,CASIAGISYNEQFF
NA,TRBD2,TRBJ2-3,TRBV6-5,TGTGCCAGCAGTGCGGGACTAGCGGCCACAGATACGCAGTATTTT,CASSAGLAATDTQYF
NA,TRBD2,TRBJ2-3,TRBV4-2,TGTGCCAGCAGCCAAGATTTAGCGGGCGGGTCAGATACGCAGTATTTT,CASSQDLAGGSDTQYF
NA,NA,TRBJ2-1,TRBV2,TGTGCCAGCACCCTGGGTCTAGCCAGGAATGAGCAGTTCTTC,CASTLGLARNEQFF
NA,NA,TRBJ1-1,TRBV5-5,TGTGCCAGCAGCGCCGGGCCCGGGACACCAATTTTCGAAGCTTTCTTT,CASSAGPGTPIFEAFF
once,NA,TRBJ2-7,TRBV11-1,TGTGCCAGCAGCCCCGACAGGTCCTACGAGCAGTACTTC,CASSPDRSYEQYF
NA,TRBD2,TRBJ2-7,TRBV27,TGTGCCAGCAGTTTATCGGGGAGGGTCCCCTACGAGCAGTACTTC,CASSLSGRVPYEQYF
NA,TRBD1,TRBJ2-7,TRBV4-2,TGTGCCAGCAGCCAGGAGGACAGGGGCCAAGGGAAGGACGAGCAGTACTTC,CASSQEDRGQGKDEQYF
NA,NA,TRBJ1-2,TRBV12-5,TGTGCTAGTGGGTCCCAGACTGACTATGGCTACACCTTC,CASGSQTDYGYTF
NA,NA,TRBJ2-3,TRBV9,TGTGCCAGCGCAAGGGGGGGGCTGAACACAGATACGCAGTATTTT,CASARGGLNTDTQYF
NA,NA,TRBJ2-7,TRBV18,TGTGCCAGCTCATCAAAAGGGGCAGCCTACGAGCAGTACTTC,CASSSKGAAYEQYF
NA,NA,TRBJ1-3,TRBV11-2,TGTGCCAGCAGCTTAGTTCGGGACAATCCCATATATTTT,CASSLVRDNPIYF
NA,TRBD1,TRBJ1-1,TRBV28,TGTGCCAGCAGTCCCCGACAGGGAGTCATGAACACTGAAGCTTTCTTT,CASSPRQGVMNTEAFF
NA,TRBD1,TRBJ1-5,TRBV18,TGTGCCAGCTCCTTCTCAGGGGGCGCCGGTCAGCCCCAGCATTTT,CASSFSGGAGQPQHF
NA,NA,TRBJ1-1,TRBV11-2,TGTGCCAGCAGCTTAGCACAGGAGAACACTGAAGCTTTCTTT,CASSLAQENTEAFF